The 18 T cell receptor beta chains in this list originate from one sample, sequenced in a study of CD8 T cells in ankylosing spondylitis. TCRdb itself ran the 5' RACE reads through MiXCR, one entry per CDR3 protein. The sample holds about 52,000 distinct CDR3 sequences; approximately 7% are singletons and the top ten take roughly 8.1%. What was sequenced was blood, either unsorted or a sorted T cell fraction (not recorded which). Every receptor here comes from a female donor with ankylosing spondylitis or in good health (not recorded which).

V is TRBV7-9 and J is TRBJ1-2; TRBD1 might be the D (5 bases). The CDR3 has 16 residues. V lost 6 bases and J 4 bases, leaving 21 bases between the germline ends. Germline V gene lookup returns CDR1 SEHNR and CDR2 FQNEAQ (reference sequence). CDR3 region: CASSRISGPGGYGYTF. In DNA, the CDR3 is TGTGCCAGCAGTAGAATATCGGGGCCCGGGGGCTATGGCTACACCTTC.

This clonotype was detected many times. V and J are TRBV5-1 and TRBJ2-5, with no clear D. V lost 4 bases and J lost 5, with 15 bases in between. Looked up from germline, CDR1 is SGHRS and CDR2 is YFSETQ. The CDR3 has 14 amino acids. CDR3 bases: TGCGCCAGCAGCATTGGCAGCTTCGGGGAGACCCAGTACTTC. This encodes CASSIGSFGETQYF.

The table lists this clonotype with many counts. V and J are TRBV20-1 and TRBJ2-7; 7 bases are a match to TRBD1. CDR3 length equals 14 residues. The trim removed 3 bases at V and 3 bases at J, leaving 8 bases unmatched. Germline loops: CDR1 DFQATT, CDR2 SNEGSKA (reference sequence). The CDR3 is CSASPPGQLYEQYV. The CDR3 DNA is TGCAGTGCTAGTCCCCCGGGACAGCTCTACGAGCAGTACGTC.

The chain joins TRBV6-5 to TRBJ1-5, with D possibly TRBD1 on 6 matching bases. Germline V gene data show CDR1 as MNHEY and CDR2 as SVGAGI. Trimming left V 8 bases short and J 4 bases short, with 15 bases between. The CDR3 extends over 14 amino acids. In nucleotides, the CDR3 is TGTGCCAGCGGGAAAACAGGGTTAAATCAGCCCCAGCATTTT. Its translation: CASGKTGLNQPQHF.

This clonotype was recorded at least ten times. The rearrangement uses TRBV4-3 and TRBJ1-5; the match to TRBD1 covers 7 bases. This CDR3 is 15 amino acids long. V lost 0 bases and J lost 8; bases outside the gene matches: 7. The germline CDR1 and CDR2 sequences are LGHNA and YSLEER. CDR3 DNA: TGCGCCAGCAGCCAAGATCTGGGGACAGAAAAGCCCCAGCATTTT. It yields the protein CASSQDLGTEKPQHF.

This clonotype has a count of ten or more. The chain uses TRBV7-7 and TRBJ1-4, with 11 bases fitting TRBD1. Unmatched junction bases numbered 9, after V lost 5 bases and J lost 7 bases. The CDR3 sequence is 16 residues long. Per germline, CDR1 SSHAT and CDR2 FNYEAQ (reference sequence). In nucleotides, the CDR3 is TGTGCCAGCAGCCCCACCCCGGGACAGGGGGGTGAAAAACTGTTTTTT. The encoded protein is CASSPTPGQGGEKLFF.

This clonotype was picked up many times. The CDR3 loop is CASSQDISYEQYF. CDR3 DNA sequence: TGCGCCAGCAGCCAAGATATCTCCTACGAGCAGTACTTC. V gene TRBV4-3 combines with J gene TRBJ2-7; D remains ambiguous. This CDR3 is 13 amino acids long. The germline V gene has CDR1 LGHNA and CDR2 YSLEER. V lost 0 bases and J lost 0, with 3 bases in between.

By sample fraction, this clonotype is medium-sized (0.01 to 0.1%). The chain has TRBV12-3 or TRBV12-4 and TRBJ1-1; maybe TRBD1 (5 bases). V was shortened by 8 bases and J by 0 bases, with 10 bases between the two germline ends. The CDR3 is made up of 13 amino acids. The CDR3 region has the DNA TGTGCCAGCCGTCCAGGGATGAACACTGAAGCTTTCTTT. Its protein is CASRPGMNTEAFF.

There are many counts of this clonotype. The chain recombines TRBV12-3 or TRBV12-4 with TRBJ1-6; 7 nucleotides agree with TRBD1. The CDR3 is 13 amino acids. The V gene end was trimmed by 3 bases and the J gene end by 10 bases; junction bases not matched to a gene: 3. CDR3 sequence (DNA): TGTGCCAGCAGTTTCGACAGGGAATCACCCCTCCACTTT. Protein sequence: CASSFDRESPLHF.

The chain recombines TRBV9 with TRBJ2-3; 12 nucleotides agree with TRBD2. In germline, CDR1 is SGDLS, CDR2 YYNGEE. V was pared by 3 bases and J by 10 bases, with 3 bases of the junction left unmatched. The CDR3 covers 13 residues. This chain's CDR3 is CASSARTSGAQYF. CDR3 nucleotide sequence: TGTGCCAGCAGCGCCAGGACTAGCGGGGCGCAGTATTTT.

This clonotype was seen only a few times. This chain links TRBV7-9 with TRBJ1-2, with D maybe TRBD1 (5 bases). CDR3 length: 15 amino acids. V was pared by 5 bases and J by 8 bases, with 21 bases between. In germline, CDR1 is SEHNR, CDR2 FQNEAQ (reference sequence). The CDR3, as DNA: TGTGCCAGCAGCATAGGGAACAGGCCGTTGGAGGGCTACACCTTC. The encoded protein is CASSIGNRPLEGYTF.

This clonotype occurred many times. This chain uses TRBV5-1 with TRBJ1-2; D perhaps matches TRBD1 (5 bases). V was pared by 0 bases and J by 8 bases, with 14 bases between. CDR1 is SGHRS, CDR2 YFSETQ, per germline. The CDR3 consists of 14 residues. Here the CDR3 DNA reads TGCGCCAGCAGCTTGGTATGGGGGGGTGACGGCTACACCTTC. Protein product: CASSLVWGGDGYTF.

This chain links TRBV10-2 with TRBJ2-3; D not certain. The V gene lost 7 bases and the J gene lost 6 bases, with 14 bases spanning the gap. Per germline, CDR1 WSHSY and CDR2 SAAADI. The CDR3 sequence is 13 residues long. The CDR3 sequence: CASTLAALDTQYF. The CDR3 DNA sequence: TGCGCCAGCACGTTGGCAGCCCTGGATACGCAGTATTTT.

This clonotype was seen ten or more times. This chain links TRBV12-3 or TRBV12-4 with TRBJ1-2; tentative D call: TRBD1 (5 bases). This CDR3 is 17 amino acids long. The V and J ends lost 5 bases and 4 bases respectively, with 23 bases between them. Here the CDR3 DNA reads TGTGCCAGCAGTCCCCGTAATGGGCAGGGAGGAGGCTATGGCTACACCTTC. As protein: CASSPRNGQGGGYGYTF.

This clonotype was detected ten times or more. The chain joins TRBV2 to TRBJ1-1; 8 bases match TRBD1. The germline V gene encodes CDR1 SNHLY and CDR2 FYNNEI. With V trimmed by 6 bases and J by 13 bases, 4 bases remained unmatched. This CDR3 spans 10 amino acids. The CDR3 here is CASSGQGGFF. DNA for the CDR3: TGTGCCAGCAGCGGACAGGGAGGTTTCTTT.

This clonotype was seen ten or more times. The chain is built from TRBV5-6 and TRBJ2-2, with D tentatively TRBD2 (6 bases). V was clipped by 0 bases and J by 5 bases, with 17 bases between them. The length of the CDR3 is 17 residues. In germline, CDR1 is SGHDT, CDR2 YYEEEE. CDR3 bases: TGTGCCAGCAGCTTGGGCGGGGTGATTCGACGGACCGGGGAGCTGTTTTTT. Amino acids: CASSLGGVIRRTGELFF.

This clonotype was counted at least ten times. The CDR3 region is CASSRQGYTEAFF. For the CDR3, the DNA is TGTGCCAGCAGTCGACAGGGATACACTGAAGCTTTCTTT. The genes are TRBV12-3 or TRBV12-4 and TRBJ1-1; 7 bases map to TRBD1. J gave up 3 bases and V 5 bases, and 3 bases lay outside the gene matches. This CDR3 has 13 amino acids.

This clonotype has at least ten counts. This sequence joins TRBV20-1 and TRBJ2-3, with 9 bases lining up with TRBD2. J lost 6 bases, V lost 0 bases, and 7 bases had no gene match. There are 15 residues in the CDR3. From germline, CDR1 is DFQATT and CDR2 SNEGSKA (reference sequence). The DNA of the CDR3 is TGCAGTGCTAGAGATCTCGGCGGGGGGGGCGATACGCAGTATTTT. It codes for CSARDLGGGGDTQYF.